These 15 T cell receptor beta chains were sequenced from one sample in a study of T cells in Graves' hyperthyroidism and ophthalmopathy. RNA transcripts served as the template for amplifying TCR beta CDR3 regions. Initially, a first-round RT-PCR of the TCR CDR3 employed the HTBI primer set. TCRdb reprocessed the multiplex PCR reads with MiXCR, giving one entry per CDR3 protein. The sample shows about 290,000 distinct CDR3 sequences, approximately 13% of them seen only once. Input material: blood. These receptor sequences come from a woman aged 40 to 50 with Graves' hyperthyroidism.

This clonotype was seen at least ten times. The chain combines TRBV28 with TRBJ1-1; unclear D gene. The length of the CDR3 is 18 residues. The V and J ends lost 3 bases and 1 base respectively, with 21 bases between them. Germline lookup yields CDR1 MDHEN and CDR2 SYDVKM. This CDR3 reads CASSFIGMVKSENTEAFF. CDR3 DNA: TGTGCCAGCAGTTTTATCGGGATGGTGAAATCGGAGAACACTGAAGCTTTCTTT.

The CDR3 loop is CASRDGQGVGYTF. CDR3 bases: TGTGCCAGCAGGGACGGACAGGGGGTAGGCTACACCTTC. The chain is built from TRBV2 and TRBJ1-2; 10 bases are a match to TRBD1. This CDR3 has 13 residues. CDR1 and CDR2 from the germline V gene are SNHLY and FYNNEI. The J segment lost 8 bases and the V segment lost 6 bases, leaving 6 bases of the junction unmatched.

This clonotype came up a few times. This chain connects TRBV28 to TRBJ1-3; tentative D call: TRBD1 (5 bases). Germline V gives CDR1 MDHEN, CDR2 SYDVKM. The CDR3 contains 15 residues. With 3 bases removed from V and 2 bases from J, the gap between germline ends came to 11 bases. The CDR3 DNA is TGTGCCAGCAGTTTTTTGTCAGGGACTGGAAACACCATATATTTT. Protein sequence: CASSFLSGTGNTIYF.

This chain uses TRBV5-4 with TRBJ2-3; TRBD1 aligns across 8 bases. J gave up 5 bases and V 7 bases, and 12 bases lay outside the gene matches. The CDR3 is 15 amino acids. Germline CDR1 reads SGHNT; CDR2 reads YYREEE (reference sequence). CDR3 sequence reads: CASSFQGAHGDTQYF. The CDR3 DNA sequence: TGTGCCAGCTCTTTTCAGGGGGCGCACGGAGATACGCAGTATTTT. Full variable domain (rest looked up from reference TRBV5-4 and TRBJ2-3): ETGVTQSPTHLIKTRGQQVTLRCSSQSGHNTVSWYQQALGQGPQFIFQYYREEENGRGNFPPRFSGLQFPNYSSELNVNALELDDSALYLCASSFQGAHGDTQYFGPGTRLTVL.

This clonotype was counted many times. This sequence joins TRBV28 and TRBJ1-5, with D possibly being TRBD1 (5 bases). Trimming cost V 5 bases and J 3 bases, with 11 bases left between them. Germline V gives CDR1 MDHEN, CDR2 SYDVKM. The CDR3 has 14 residues. CDR3 sequence: CASSPQQVNQPQHF. For the CDR3, the DNA is TGTGCCAGCAGTCCCCAACAGGTCAATCAGCCCCAGCATTTT.

Turning to this clonotype: This clone may be a read error of a much larger clone one base away. The V call is TRBV15, the J call TRBJ2-3; TRBD2 aligns across 8 bases. Trimming cost V 1 base and J 0 bases; bases outside gene matches: 6. The CDR3 has 17 amino acids. CDR1 and CDR2 (germline): LNHNV, YYDKDF (reference sequence). The DNA of the CDR3 is TGTGCCACCAGCAGAGGTCCGGGACTAGAAAGCACAGATACGCAGTATTTT. Protein sequence: CATSRGPGLESTDTQYF.

This clonotype appeared many times. The chain employs TRBV6-1 and TRBJ2-5; 10 bases fit TRBD1. CDR1 MNHNS and CDR2 SASEGT come from the germline V gene. Losses at the gene ends were 5 bases for V and 5 bases for J; bases not matched to a gene: 5. The CDR3 consists of 14 residues. CDR3 loop: CASSPTGGRETQYF. CDR3 coding DNA: TGTGCCAGCAGTCCGACAGGGGGCAGGGAGACCCAGTACTTC.

This clonotype was picked up a small number of times. This chain joins TRBV12-5 and TRBJ2-5, with 9 nucleotides matching TRBD2. Losses at the gene ends were 0 bases for V and 6 bases for J; bases not matched to a gene: 14. Germline V gene lookup returns CDR1 LGHNT and CDR2 FRNRAP. The CDR3 sequence is 18 residues long. The CDR3 coding sequence is TGTGCTAGTGGTTTGGTTGCTATGATAGCGGGAGTAAAACAGACCCAGTACTTC. Amino acids: CASGLVAMIAGVKQTQYF.

This clonotype occurred many times. The chain couples TRBV20-1 to TRBJ2-1, with 8 bases that match TRBD2. Germline-derived CDR1 and CDR2 are DFQATT and SNEGSKA (reference sequence). The CDR3 is made up of 15 amino acids. Germline trimming cut 1 base from V and 9 bases from J; bases unmatched to any gene: 11. Written as DNA, the CDR3 is TGCAGTGCTAGAGCCGTCAAGCGGGAGAAAAGTGAGCAGTTCTTC. Translated, it gives CSARAVKREKSEQFF.

This clonotype came up many times. The genes are TRBV20-1 and TRBJ1-2, with 11 bases matching TRBD1. V shed 1 base and J 6 bases; nucleotides not matched to a gene: 1. CDR3 size: 13 residues. Germline V gene sequence: CDR1 DFQATT, CDR2 SNEGSKA (reference sequence). CDR3 protein: CSARGGQGDGYTF. The CDR3 DNA reads as TGCAGTGCTAGAGGGGGACAGGGGGATGGCTACACCTTC.

This clonotype was observed at least ten times. The rearrangement joins TRBV30 to TRBJ1-2; no definite D call. CDR1 GTSNPN and CDR2 SVGIG come from the germline V gene (reference sequence). Trimming took off 3 bases at V and 5 bases at J, with 4 bases between the two ends. The CDR3 runs 10 residues. CDR3 sequence reads: CAWRRYGYTF. CDR3 nucleotides: TGTGCCTGGAGACGATATGGCTACACCTTC.

This clonotype was detected many times. The genes are TRBV28 and TRBJ2-7; 9 bases line up with TRBD2. With 6 bases clipped from V and 3 bases from J, the junction kept 9 bases outside the gene matches. Germline-derived CDR1 and CDR2 are MDHEN and SYDVKM. The CDR3 extends over 15 amino acids. Here the CDR3 DNA reads TGTGCCAGCAGCCTTCGAGCGGGAGGATTCTACGAGCAGTACTTC. This codes for CASSLRAGGFYEQYF. Full variable domain (outside the CDR3, taken from reference TRBV28 and TRBJ2-7): DVKVTQSSRYLVKRTGEKVFLECVQDMDHENMFWYRQDPGLGLRLIYFSYDVKMKEKGDIPEGYSVSREKKERFSLILESASTNQTSMYLCASSLRAGGFYEQYFGPGTRLTVT.

This clonotype was counted many times. The chain combines TRBV28 with TRBJ2-7, with 7 nucleotides matching TRBD1. V lost 5 bases to trimming and J lost 3 bases; unmatched junction nucleotides: 13. The CDR3 contains 16 residues. Germline V CDR1 and CDR2: MDHEN, SYDVKM. In DNA form, the CDR3 reads TGTGCCAGCAGTGACTACCCGACAGGGAGATACTACGAGCAGTACTTC. Its translation: CASSDYPTGRYYEQYF. Filled out from reference TRBV28 and TRBJ2-7, the complete variable domain reads DVKVTQSSRYLVKRTGEKVFLECVQDMDHENMFWYRQDPGLGLRLIYFSYDVKMKEKGDIPEGYSVSREKKERFSLILESASTNQTSMYLCASSDYPTGRYYEQYFGPGTRLTVT.

The V and J genes are TRBV28 and TRBJ2-1; the match to TRBD2 covers 13 bases. The CDR3 runs to 17 residues. V dropped 1 base and J dropped 4; count of bases not matched to a gene: 4. Germline V CDR1 and CDR2: MDHEN, SYDVKM. CDR3 sequence reads: CASSLSLAGGIYNEQFF. CDR3 DNA sequence: TGTGCCAGCAGTTTATCACTAGCGGGAGGGATATACAATGAGCAGTTCTTC.

The rearrangement links TRBV5-4 to TRBJ1-2; possibly TRBD1 for D (5 bases). This CDR3 is 14 amino acids long. The ends were cut back, 4 bases at V and 3 bases at J, with 13 bases in the middle. Germline V gives CDR1 SGHNT, CDR2 YYREEE (reference sequence). This chain's CDR3 is CASSTRDGYYGYTF. CDR3 sequence (DNA): TGTGCCAGCAGCACGAGGGACGGCTACTATGGCTACACCTTC.